These T cell receptor beta chains were read from a single sample in a study of blood T cells in healthy people across ages. MiXCR, run by TCRdb on the 5' RACE reads, gives a single entry per CDR3 protein. This table has hundreds of thousands of distinct CDR3 sequences, roughly three fifths appearing once. The specimen sequenced was blood. Receptors originate from a man aged 40-49 years in good health. Each CDR3 is given with its conserved first and last residue. A D gene is named only where the DNA matches it firmly. Clone size is stated in some rows and not others, as once, few, many or a class when expanded.

TGCAGCGATCAGCGGGGGTACAATGAGCAGTTCTTC	CSDQRGYNEQFF	few	TRBV29-1	TRBJ2-1	TRBD2	12
TGCGCCAGCAGCCAAGGTCAGACTAGCGGGAGGGCGCGCGAGCAGTACTTC	CASSQGQTSGRAREQYF	many	TRBV4-3	TRBJ2-7	TRBD2	17
TGTGCCAGCAGTCAACAGGGGGTCTGGACCGGGGAGCTGTTTTTT	CASSQQGVWTGELFF	.	TRBV6-5	TRBJ2-2	TRBD1	15
TGTGCCAGCAGTGAAGCGCTGGGACTAGCGGGAGCAGATACGCAGTATTTT	CASSEALGLAGADTQYF	.	TRBV6-1	TRBJ2-3	TRBD2	17
TGTGCCTGCAGCGCCGGTTCTCGAGAGACCCAGTACTTC	CACSAGSRETQYF	.	TRBV9	TRBJ2-5	.	13
TGCAGCGCTGGGAGGGGACTAGAGGGCCGCTACGAGCAGTACTTC	CSAGRGLEGRYEQYF	few	TRBV29-1	TRBJ2-7	TRBD2	15
TGTGCCAGCAGCCTACTAAAAGGGCCTCAAGAGACCCAGTACTTC	CASSLLKGPQETQYF	few	TRBV3-1	TRBJ2-5	.	15
TGTGCCAGCAGGACCGGTCTACGGGAGTTCTATGGCTACACCTTC	CASRTGLREFYGYTF	.	TRBV6-4	TRBJ1-2	.	15
TGTGCCAGCAGCCCTCCGTTGGCAGCTCTCTACAATGAGCAGTTCTTC	CASSPPLAALYNEQFF	.	TRBV7-9	TRBJ2-1	.	16
TGTGCCAGCAGCTTAGCTCACAACCCGGAGACCCAGTACTTC	CASSLAHNPETQYF	.	TRBV7-8	TRBJ2-5	.	14
TGTGCCAGCAGACCCGAGCAGGGCGCAACTAATGAAAAACTGTTTTTT	CASRPEQGATNEKLFF	once	TRBV27	TRBJ1-4	.	16
TGCGCCAGCAGCCAAGACTGGGTGGATCCGGGAATGGGGGAGACCCAGTACTTC	CASSQDWVDPGMGETQYF	.	TRBV4-3	TRBJ2-5	.	18
TGCAGTGCGCGAGGCTGGGCGGGAGGTAGCACAGATACGCAGTATTTT	CSARGWAGGSTDTQYF	.	TRBV20-1	TRBJ2-3	TRBD2	16
TGTGCCAGCAGCTTGATCCCGGGACTAGCGGGAGACGAGCAGTACTTC	CASSLIPGLAGDEQYF	few	TRBV7-8	TRBJ2-7	TRBD2	16